One and the same sample provided the 3 T cell receptor beta chains below, sequenced in a study of OX40 agonist ivuxolimab in advanced cancers. Assay: immunoSEQ multiplex PCR; the TCRdb copy retains only in-frame clones and omits some. The sample comprises some 140,000 clones, less than 95% of which are singletons, and about 1% rests with the top ten. This specimen consisted of CD4+ or CD8+ T cells sorted from blood, obtained in a trial of the OX40 agonist ivuxolimab. These receptors all stem from an adult with an advanced solid tumor such as melanoma, head and neck, liver or kidney cancer.

This clone was seen only once. The chain has TRBV4-2 and TRBJ1-5, with TRBD1 matching 7 bases. The CDR3 contains 16 residues. The germline gives CDR1 LGHNA, CDR2 YNFKEQ. V lost 4 bases to trimming and J lost 3 bases; unmatched junction nucleotides: 9. DNA of the CDR3: TGTGCCAGCAGCCGCGAGGGGGGACAGCCCAATCAGCCCCAGCATTTT. It translates to CASSREGGQPNQPQHF.

The rearrangement joins TRBV27 to TRBJ1-4; possibly TRBD1 for D (6 bases). This CDR3 contains 15 residues. V lost 4 bases and J lost 3, with 12 bases in between. Germline loops: CDR1 MNHEY, CDR2 SMNVEV (reference sequence). The CDR3 loop reads CASSWRGAANEKLFF. In DNA form, the CDR3 reads TGTGCCAGCAGTTGGCGGGGGGCTGCTAATGAAAAACTGTTTTTT.

The rearrangement links TRBV28 to TRBJ2-7; weak D call: TRBD1 (5 bases). The germline V gene has CDR1 MDHEN and CDR2 SYDVKM. V was cut by 5 bases and J by 1 base, with 6 bases left in between. CDR3 length: 12 amino acids. Here the CDR3 reads CASSRGSYEQYF. The CDR3, as DNA: TGTGCCAGCAGTAGGGGATCCTACGAGCAGTACTTC.